This TCR beta chain was sequenced for a study of molecular identifiers for immune sequencing clone quantification. With 5 bases clipped from V and 1 base from J, the junction kept 4 bases outside the gene matches. CDR1 and CDR2 (germline): SEHNR, FQNEAQ (reference sequence). The CDR3 is made up of 14 amino acids. Libraries of bulk TCR were made by previously described methods (with listed TCR primers). TCRdb ran MiXCR on the PCR reads and lists one entry per CDR3 protein. In the table there are hundreds of thousands of distinct CDR3 sequences, about 25% of which are singletons. This clonotype showed up many times.

The chain combines TRBV7-9 with TRBJ2-5; 7 bases fit TRBD1. The sequenced sample was naive CD8+ T cells from blood, with Jurkat cell RNA spiked in. Subset meaning: FACS-sorted CD8+CD4-CCR7+CD45RA+ naive T cells. The source is a human donor in good health. Some libraries in this study had Jurkat cell RNA spiked in. The CDR3 spells CASSHGQAQETQYF. For the CDR3, the DNA is TGTGCCAGCAGCCACGGACAGGCCCAAGAGACCCAGTACTTC.